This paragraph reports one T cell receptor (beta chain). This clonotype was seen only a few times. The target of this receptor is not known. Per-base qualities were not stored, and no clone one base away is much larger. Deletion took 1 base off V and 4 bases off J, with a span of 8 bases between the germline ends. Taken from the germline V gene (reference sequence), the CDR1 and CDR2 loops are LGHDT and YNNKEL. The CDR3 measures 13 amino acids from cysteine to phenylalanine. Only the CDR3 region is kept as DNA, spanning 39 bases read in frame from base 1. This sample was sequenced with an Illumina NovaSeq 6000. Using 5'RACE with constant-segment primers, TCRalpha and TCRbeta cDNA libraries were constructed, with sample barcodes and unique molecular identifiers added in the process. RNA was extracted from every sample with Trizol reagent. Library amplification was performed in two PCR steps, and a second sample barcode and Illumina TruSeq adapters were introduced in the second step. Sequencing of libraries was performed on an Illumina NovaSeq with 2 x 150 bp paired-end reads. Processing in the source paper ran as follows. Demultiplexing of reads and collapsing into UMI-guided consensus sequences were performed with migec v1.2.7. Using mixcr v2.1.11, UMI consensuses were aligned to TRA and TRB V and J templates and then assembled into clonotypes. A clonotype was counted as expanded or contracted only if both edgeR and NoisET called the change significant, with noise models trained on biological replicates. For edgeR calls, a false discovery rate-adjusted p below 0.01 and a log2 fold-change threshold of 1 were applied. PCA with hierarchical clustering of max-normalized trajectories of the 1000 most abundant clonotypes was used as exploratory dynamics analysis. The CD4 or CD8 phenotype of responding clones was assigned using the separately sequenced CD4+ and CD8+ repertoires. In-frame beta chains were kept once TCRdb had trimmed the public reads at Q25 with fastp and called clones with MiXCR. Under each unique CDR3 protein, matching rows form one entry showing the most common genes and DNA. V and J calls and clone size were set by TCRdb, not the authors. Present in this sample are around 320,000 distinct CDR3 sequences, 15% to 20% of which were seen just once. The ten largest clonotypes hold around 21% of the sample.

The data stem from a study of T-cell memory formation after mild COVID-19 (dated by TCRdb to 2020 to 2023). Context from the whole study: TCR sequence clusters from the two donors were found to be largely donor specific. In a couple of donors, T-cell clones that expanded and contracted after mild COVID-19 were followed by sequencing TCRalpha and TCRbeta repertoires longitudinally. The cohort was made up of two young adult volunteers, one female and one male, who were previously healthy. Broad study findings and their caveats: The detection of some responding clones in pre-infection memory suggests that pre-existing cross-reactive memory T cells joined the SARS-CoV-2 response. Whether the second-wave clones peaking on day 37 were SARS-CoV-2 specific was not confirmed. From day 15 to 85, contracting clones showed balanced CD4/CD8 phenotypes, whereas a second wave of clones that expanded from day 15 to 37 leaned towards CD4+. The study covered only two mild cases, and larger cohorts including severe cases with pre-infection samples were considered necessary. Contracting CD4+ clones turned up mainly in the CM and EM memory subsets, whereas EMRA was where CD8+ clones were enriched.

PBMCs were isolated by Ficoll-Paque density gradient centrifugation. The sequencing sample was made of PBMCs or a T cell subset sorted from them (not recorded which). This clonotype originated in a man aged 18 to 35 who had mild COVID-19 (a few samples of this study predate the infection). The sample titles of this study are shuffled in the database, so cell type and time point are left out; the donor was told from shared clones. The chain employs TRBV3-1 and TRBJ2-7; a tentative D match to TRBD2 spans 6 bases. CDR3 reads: CASSQGSGYEQYF. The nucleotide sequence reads TGTGCCAGCAGCCAAGGCAGCGGGTACGAGCAGTACTTC.